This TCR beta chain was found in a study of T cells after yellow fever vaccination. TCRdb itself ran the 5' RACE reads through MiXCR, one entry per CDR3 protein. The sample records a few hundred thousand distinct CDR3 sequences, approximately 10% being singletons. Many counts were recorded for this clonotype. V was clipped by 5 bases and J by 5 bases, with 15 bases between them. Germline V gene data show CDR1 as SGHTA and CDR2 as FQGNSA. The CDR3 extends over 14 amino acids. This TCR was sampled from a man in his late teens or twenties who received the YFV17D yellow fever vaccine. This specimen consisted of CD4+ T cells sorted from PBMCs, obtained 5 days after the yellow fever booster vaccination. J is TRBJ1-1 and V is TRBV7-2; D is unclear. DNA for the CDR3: TGTGCCAGCAGCGCTAAGCGGGGAGAGACTGAAGCTTTCTTT. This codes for CASSAKRGETEAFF.